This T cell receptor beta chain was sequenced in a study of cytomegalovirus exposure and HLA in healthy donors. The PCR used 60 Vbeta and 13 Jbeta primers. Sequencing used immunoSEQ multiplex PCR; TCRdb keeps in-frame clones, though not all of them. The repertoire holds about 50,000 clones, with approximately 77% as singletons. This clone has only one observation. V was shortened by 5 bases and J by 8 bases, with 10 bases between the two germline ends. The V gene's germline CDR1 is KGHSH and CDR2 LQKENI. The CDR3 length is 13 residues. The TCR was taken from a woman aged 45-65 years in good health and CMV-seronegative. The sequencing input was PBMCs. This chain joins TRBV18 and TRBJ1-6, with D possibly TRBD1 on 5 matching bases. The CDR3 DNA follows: TGTGCCAGCTCAGGGACTGCAGATTCACCCCTCCACTTT. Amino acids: CASSGTADSPLHF. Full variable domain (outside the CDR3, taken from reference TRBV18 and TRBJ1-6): NAGVMQNPRHLVRRRGQEARLRCSPMKGHSHVYWYRQLPEEGLKFMVYLQKENIIDESGMPKERFSAEFPKEGPSILRIQQVVRGDSAAYFCASSGTADSPLHFGNGTRLTVT.